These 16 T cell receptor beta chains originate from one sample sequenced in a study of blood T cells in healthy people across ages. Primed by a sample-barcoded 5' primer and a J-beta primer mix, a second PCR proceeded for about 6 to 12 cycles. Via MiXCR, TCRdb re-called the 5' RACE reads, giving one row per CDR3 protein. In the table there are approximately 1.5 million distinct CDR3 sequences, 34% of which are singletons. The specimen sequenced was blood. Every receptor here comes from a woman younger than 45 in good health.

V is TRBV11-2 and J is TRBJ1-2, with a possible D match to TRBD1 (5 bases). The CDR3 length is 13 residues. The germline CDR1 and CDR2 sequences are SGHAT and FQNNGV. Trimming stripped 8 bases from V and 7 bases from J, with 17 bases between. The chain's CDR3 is CASHFRAGTGYTF. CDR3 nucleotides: TGTGCCAGCCACTTCCGTGCCGGGACTGGCTACACCTTC.

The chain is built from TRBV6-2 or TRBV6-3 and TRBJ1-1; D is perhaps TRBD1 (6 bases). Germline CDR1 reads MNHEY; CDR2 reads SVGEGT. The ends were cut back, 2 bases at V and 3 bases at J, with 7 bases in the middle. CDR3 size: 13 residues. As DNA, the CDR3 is TGTGCCAGCAGTTACCACAGGGACACTGAAGCTTTCTTT. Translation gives CASSYHRDTEAFF.

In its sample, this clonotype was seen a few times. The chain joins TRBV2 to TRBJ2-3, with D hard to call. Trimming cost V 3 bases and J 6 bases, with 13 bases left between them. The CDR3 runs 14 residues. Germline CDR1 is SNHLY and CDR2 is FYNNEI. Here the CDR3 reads CASSDGAFLDTQYF. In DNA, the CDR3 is TGTGCCAGCAGTGATGGAGCCTTTCTGGATACGCAGTATTTT.

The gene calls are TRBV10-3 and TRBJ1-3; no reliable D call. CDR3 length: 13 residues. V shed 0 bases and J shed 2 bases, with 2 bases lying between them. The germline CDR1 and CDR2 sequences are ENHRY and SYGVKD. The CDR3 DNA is TGTGCCATCAGTGAGTCCACTGGAAACACCATATATTTT. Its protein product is CAISESTGNTIYF.

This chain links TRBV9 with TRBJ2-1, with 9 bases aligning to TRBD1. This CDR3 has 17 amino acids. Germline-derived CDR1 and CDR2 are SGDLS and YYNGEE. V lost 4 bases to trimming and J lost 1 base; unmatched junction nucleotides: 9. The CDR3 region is CASSPGLGTGSYNEQFF. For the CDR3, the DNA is TGTGCCAGCAGCCCCGGCCTCGGGACAGGGTCCTACAATGAGCAGTTCTTC.

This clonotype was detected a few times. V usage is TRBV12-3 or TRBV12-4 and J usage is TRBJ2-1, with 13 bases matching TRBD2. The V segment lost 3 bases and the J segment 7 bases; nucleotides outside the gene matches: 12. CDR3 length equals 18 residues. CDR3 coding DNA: TGTGCCAGCAGTTTTCGGACTAGCGGGGGAGGAACTCAGAATGAGCAGTTCTTC. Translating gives CASSFRTSGGGTQNEQFF.

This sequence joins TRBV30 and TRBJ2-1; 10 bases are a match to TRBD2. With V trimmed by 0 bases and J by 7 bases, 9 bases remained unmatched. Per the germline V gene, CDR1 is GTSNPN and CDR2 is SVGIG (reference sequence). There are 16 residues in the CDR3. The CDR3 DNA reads TGTGCCTGGAGTGTGAGAGGGCTAGCGGGAGAGAATGAGCAGTTCTTC. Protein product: CAWSVRGLAGENEQFF. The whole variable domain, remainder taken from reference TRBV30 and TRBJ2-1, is SQTIHQWPATLVQPVGSPLSLECTVEGTSNPNLYWYRQAAGRGLQLLFYSVGIGQISSEVPQNLSASRPQDRQFILSSKKLLLSDSGFYLCAWSVRGLAGENEQFFGPGTRLTVL.

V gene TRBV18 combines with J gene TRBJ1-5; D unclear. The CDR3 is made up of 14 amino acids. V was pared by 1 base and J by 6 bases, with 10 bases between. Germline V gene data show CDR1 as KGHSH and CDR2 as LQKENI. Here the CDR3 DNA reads TGTGCCAGCTCACCACAGGGTTCGGGTCAGCCCCAGCATTTT. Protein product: CASSPQGSGQPQHF.

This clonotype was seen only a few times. CDR3 coding DNA: TGCAGTGCTAGAGATCGAGGCGGGAGAGGCACTGAAGCTTTCTTT. This gives the protein CSARDRGGRGTEAFF. This chain connects TRBV20-1 to TRBJ1-1; D uncertain. Germline V gene sequence: CDR1 DFQATT, CDR2 SNEGSKA (reference sequence). This CDR3 is built from 15 residues. The ends were cut back, 0 bases at V and 4 bases at J, with 15 bases in the middle.

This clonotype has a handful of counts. CDR3 nucleotide sequence: TGCGCCAGCAGCCAAGTCCAGAGAAGGAATCAGCCCCAGCATTTT. Its translation: CASSQVQRRNQPQHF. The genes are TRBV4-1 and TRBJ1-5; unclear D gene. Germline CDR1 MGHRA, CDR2 YSYEKL. CDR3 length: 15 amino acids. The V end was cut by 1 base, the J end by 4 bases, with 11 bases between.

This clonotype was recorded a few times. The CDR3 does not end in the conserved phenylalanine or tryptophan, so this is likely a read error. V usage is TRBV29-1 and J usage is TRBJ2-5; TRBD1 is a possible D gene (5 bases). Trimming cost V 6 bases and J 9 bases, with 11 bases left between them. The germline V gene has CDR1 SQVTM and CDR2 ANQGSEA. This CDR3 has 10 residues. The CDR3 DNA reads TGCAGCGTCCCTGTAGGGGCCCAGTACGTC. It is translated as CSVPVGAQYV.

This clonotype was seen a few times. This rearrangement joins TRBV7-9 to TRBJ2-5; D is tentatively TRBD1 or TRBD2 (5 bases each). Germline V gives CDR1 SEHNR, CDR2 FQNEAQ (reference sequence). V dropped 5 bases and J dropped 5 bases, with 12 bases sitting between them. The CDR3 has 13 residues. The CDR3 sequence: CASSQPRGETQYF. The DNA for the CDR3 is TGTGCCAGCAGCCAACCGAGGGGTGAGACCCAGTACTTC.

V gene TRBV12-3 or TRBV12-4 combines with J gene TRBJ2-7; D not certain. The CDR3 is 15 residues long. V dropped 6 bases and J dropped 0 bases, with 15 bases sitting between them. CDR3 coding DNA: TGTGCCAGCAGCCGCAAGTCCACTCACTCCTACGAGCAGTACTTC. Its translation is CASSRKSTHSYEQYF.

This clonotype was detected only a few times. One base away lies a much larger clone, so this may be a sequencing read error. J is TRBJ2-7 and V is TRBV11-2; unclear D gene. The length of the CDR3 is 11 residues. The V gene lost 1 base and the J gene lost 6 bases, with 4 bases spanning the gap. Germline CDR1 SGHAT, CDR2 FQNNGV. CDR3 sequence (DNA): TGTGCCAGCAGCTTAGTCTGCGAGCAGTACTTC. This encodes CASSLVCEQYF.

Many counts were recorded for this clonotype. The CDR3 nucleotides are TGTGCCAGCTCACCACCGACAAGCGGCTCTGGGGCCAACGTCCTGACTTTC. Its protein is CASSPPTSGSGANVLTF. V is TRBV18 and J is TRBJ2-6, with a possible D match to TRBD2 (5 bases). Germline CDR1 is KGHSH and CDR2 is LQKENI. The CDR3 loop spans 17 amino acids. Trimming removed 0 bases at V and 0 bases at J, with 9 bases between.

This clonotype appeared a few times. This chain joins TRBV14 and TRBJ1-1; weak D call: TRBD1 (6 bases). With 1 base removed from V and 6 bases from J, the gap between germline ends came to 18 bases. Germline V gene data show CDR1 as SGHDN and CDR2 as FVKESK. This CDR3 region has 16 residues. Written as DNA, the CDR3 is TGTGCCAGCAGCCAAGGAGGTCAGGGGTTCTGGGCTGAAGCTTTCTTT. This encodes CASSQGGQGFWAEAFF.